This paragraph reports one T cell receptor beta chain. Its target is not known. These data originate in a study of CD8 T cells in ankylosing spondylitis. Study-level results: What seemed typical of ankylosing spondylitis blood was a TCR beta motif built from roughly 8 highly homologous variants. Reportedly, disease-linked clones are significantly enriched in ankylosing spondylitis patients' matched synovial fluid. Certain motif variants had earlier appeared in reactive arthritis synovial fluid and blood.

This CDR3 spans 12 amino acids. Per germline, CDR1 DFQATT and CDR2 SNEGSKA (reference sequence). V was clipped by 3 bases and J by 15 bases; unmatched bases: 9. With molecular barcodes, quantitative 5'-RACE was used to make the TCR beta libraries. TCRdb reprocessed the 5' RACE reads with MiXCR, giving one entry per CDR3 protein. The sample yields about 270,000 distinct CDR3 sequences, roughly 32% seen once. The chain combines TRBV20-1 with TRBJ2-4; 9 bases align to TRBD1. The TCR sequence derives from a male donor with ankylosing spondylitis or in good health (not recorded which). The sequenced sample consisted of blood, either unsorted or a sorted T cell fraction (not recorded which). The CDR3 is CSASKTGGRGYF. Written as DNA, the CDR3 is TGCAGTGCTAGTAAGACAGGGGGGAGAGGGTACTTC.